Following are 6 T cell receptor beta chains from one sample sequenced in a study of cytomegalovirus exposure and HLA in healthy donors. Researchers ran the PCR with 60 Vbeta and 13 Jbeta primers. TCRdb's table, derived via immunoSEQ multiplex PCR, lists solely in-frame clones and lacks some. The sample carries roughly 100,000 clones, 9.5% to 13% recorded once. The specimen sequenced was PBMCs. The receptor source for this set is a man in his forties in good health and CMV-seropositive.

The rearrangement links TRBV13 to TRBJ1-1, with D maybe TRBD1 (6 bases). V dropped 0 bases and J dropped 3 bases, with 8 bases sitting between them. This CDR3 has 14 residues. Germline V lookup: CDR1 PRHDT, CDR2 FYEKMQ (reference sequence). CDR3 in DNA: TGTGCCAGCAGCTTAGGGGGGGCGGACACTGAAGCTTTCTTT. Translation gives CASSLGGADTEAFF. The complete variable domain, with remaining parts taken from reference TRBV13 and TRBJ1-1, reads AAGVIQSPRHLIKEKRETATLKCYPIPRHDTVYWYQQGPGQDPQFLISFYEKMQSDKGSIPDRFSAQQFSDYHSELNMSSLELGDSALYFCASSLGGADTEAFFGQGTRLTVV.

In its sample, this clone was seen a few times. A single base is all that separates this from a far larger clone, so a read error is likely. The V gene is TRBV4-1, the J gene TRBJ2-1, with no clear D. There are 12 residues in the CDR3. Germline CDR1 reads MGHRA; CDR2 reads YSYEKL. V lost 5 bases and J lost 6, with 8 bases in between. The CDR3: CASSLFSNEQFF. The CDR3 DNA follows: TGCGCCAGCAGCTTATTCAGCAATGAGCAGTTCTTC.

Remarks on this clone: Other DNA sequences in this specimen translate into the identical CDR3. The V call is TRBV29-1, the J call TRBJ2-1, with 12 nucleotides matching TRBD2. The CDR3 spans 15 residues. The ends lost 4 bases at V and 10 bases at J; junction bases unmatched: 11. Germline V gives CDR1 SQVTM, CDR2 ANQGSEA. CDR3: CSVVRTSGIRGEQFF. Written as DNA, the CDR3 is TGCAGCGTTGTCAGGACTAGCGGGATTCGGGGGGAGCAGTTCTTC.

V usage is TRBV4-1 and J usage is TRBJ2-2; possibly TRBD2 for D (7 bases). CDR1 MGHRA and CDR2 YSYEKL come from the germline V gene. This CDR3 has 18 residues. The V end was cut by 0 bases, the J end by 0 bases, with 14 bases between. CDR3: CASSQDRGARTNTGELFF. In DNA, the CDR3 is TGCGCCAGCAGCCAAGATCGGGGGGCGCGAACGAACACCGGGGAGCTGTTTTTT.

The V gene is TRBV18, the J gene TRBJ1-1, with TRBD1 identical over 9 bases. Unmatched junction bases numbered 5, after V lost 3 bases and J lost 3 bases. This CDR3 spans 15 amino acids. The germline V gene has CDR1 KGHSH and CDR2 LQKENI. CDR3 DNA: TGTGCCAGCTCACCGCGGACAGGGGTGGACACTGAAGCTTTCTTT. As protein: CASSPRTGVDTEAFF.

The chain links TRBV11-1 to TRBJ2-3; 7 bases agree with TRBD2. The germline CDR1 and CDR2 sequences are SGHAT and FQDESV (reference sequence). The length of the CDR3 is 16 residues. V lost 3 bases and J lost 2; bases outside the gene matches: 8. CDR3 bases: TGTGCCAGCAGCTTCCGCGGGGGAAAAACCACAGATACGCAGTATTTT. This codes for CASSFRGGKTTDTQYF.